The 22 T cell receptor beta chains below all came from one sample that was sequenced in a study. TCRdb re-analysed the RT-PCR reads in MiXCR, keeping a single row per CDR3 protein. The repertoire holds about 700,000 distinct CDR3 sequences, with more than 13% as singletons. Sequencing input: memory CD4+ T cells from blood. The receptors come from a female donor in good health, serving as a healthy control.

The J gene is TRBJ2-1, the V gene TRBV28, with 9 bases lining up with TRBD2. The CDR3 is 15 amino acids. Germline assignment: CDR1 MDHEN and CDR2 SYDVKM. After removal of 6 bases from V and 8 bases from J, the junction contained 11 bases not matched to a gene. CDR3 region: CASRVSSGSYHEQFF. The CDR3 DNA follows: TGTGCCAGCAGAGTCAGTAGCGGGAGTTATCATGAGCAGTTCTTC. The full variable domain, its missing parts supplied by reference TRBV28 and TRBJ2-1, is DVKVTQSSRYLVKRTGEKVFLECVQDMDHENMFWYRQDPGLGLRLIYFSYDVKMKEKGDIPEGYSVSREKKERFSLILESASTNQTSMYLCASRVSSGSYHEQFFGPGTRLTVL.

This clonotype was seen ten or more times. The chain recombines TRBV7-2 with TRBJ2-7, with 12 positions matching TRBD1. The germline V gene has CDR1 SGHTA and CDR2 FQGNSA. The ends lost 5 bases at V and 7 bases at J; junction bases unmatched: 6. This CDR3 region has 14 residues. The CDR3 loop is CASSRGQGAGEQYF. CDR3 in DNA: TGTGCCAGCAGCCGGGGACAGGGGGCGGGAGAGCAGTACTTC.

This clonotype was observed many times. The J gene is TRBJ2-1, the V gene TRBV20-1; 14 nucleotides agree with TRBD2. Germline CDR1 reads DFQATT; CDR2 reads SNEGSKA (reference sequence). CDR3 length: 14 amino acids. V gave up 6 bases and J gave up 7 bases; unmatched junction bases: 5. The CDR3 is CSATGTSGRNEQFF. CDR3 nucleotide sequence: TGCAGTGCGACCGGGACTAGCGGGAGAAATGAGCAGTTCTTC.

This clonotype was counted between two and nine times. The chain carries TRBV4-3 and TRBJ2-1; D is unclear. Looked up from germline, CDR1 is LGHNA and CDR2 is YSLEER. V gave up 1 base and J gave up 8 bases, with 9 bases separating them. The length of the CDR3 is 13 residues. CDR3 nucleotides: TGCGCCAGCAGCCAAGCCCCTAGGTATGAGCAGTTCTTC. Residues: CASSQAPRYEQFF.

At least ten counts were recorded for this clonotype. The chain uses TRBV9 and TRBJ2-3, with D perhaps TRBD1 (5 bases). V was clipped by 1 base and J by 0 bases, with 12 bases between them. Germline CDR1 reads SGDLS; CDR2 reads YYNGEE. The CDR3 consists of 16 residues. The CDR3 here is CASSVYQGRSTDTQYF. The CDR3 DNA reads TGTGCCAGCAGCGTATATCAGGGTCGGAGCACAGATACGCAGTATTTT.

This clonotype was observed at least ten times. The rearrangement joins TRBV28 to TRBJ1-2, with D perhaps matching TRBD1 (5 bases). Germline-derived CDR1 and CDR2 are MDHEN and SYDVKM. V was trimmed by 10 bases and J by 4 bases, leaving 13 bases between them. The CDR3 runs to 12 residues. This chain's CDR3 is CAIQGGGYGYTF. CDR3 nucleotides: TGTGCCATCCAGGGAGGCGGCTATGGCTACACCTTC.

The V call is TRBV20-1, the J call TRBJ2-3, with D possibly TRBD2 on 5 matching bases. This CDR3 has 14 amino acids. CDR1 and CDR2 from the germline V gene are DFQATT and SNEGSKA (reference sequence). Trimming shortened V by 4 bases and J by 1 base, and 12 bases separated the two germline ends. In nucleotides, the CDR3 is TGCAGTGCTACCGACCCCGGGGGCACAGATACGCAGTATTTT. Translated, it gives CSATDPGGTDTQYF.

The chain is built from TRBV3-1 and TRBJ2-1; TRBD2 is a possible D gene (6 bases). The CDR3 totals 13 residues. Germline V gives CDR1 LGHDT, CDR2 YNNKEL (reference sequence). Trimming removed 4 bases from V and 9 bases from J, with 13 bases in between. The CDR3 protein is CASSRQLAGEQFF. The DNA of the CDR3 is TGTGCCAGCAGCCGACAACTAGCAGGTGAGCAGTTCTTC.

CDR3 sequence: CASSEDLVGLAGGFYEQYF. The CDR3 DNA reads as TGTGCCAGCAGTGAAGATCTAGTGGGACTAGCGGGAGGCTTCTACGAGCAGTACTTC. The chain links TRBV6-1 to TRBJ2-7, with TRBD2 identical over 15 bases. The length of the CDR3 is 19 residues. Germline CDR1 MNHNS, CDR2 SASEGT. With V trimmed by 1 base and J by 3 bases, 10 bases remained unmatched.

This rearrangement joins TRBV7-3 to TRBJ2-7; 11 bases match TRBD2. V dropped 4 bases and J dropped 5; count of bases not matched to a gene: 4. Germline V gene sequence: CDR1 SGHTA, CDR2 FQGTGA. The CDR3 has 14 amino acids. The CDR3 sequence is CASSSSGRRDEQYF. The CDR3 DNA reads as TGTGCCAGCAGCTCTAGCGGGAGGCGAGACGAGCAGTACTTC.

This clonotype was found many times. The genes are TRBV6-1 and TRBJ2-5, with D perhaps TRBD1 (6 bases). This CDR3 is 17 amino acids long. V lost 0 bases, J lost 4 bases, and 18 bases lay in between. Looked up from germline, CDR1 is MNHNS and CDR2 is SASEGT. The chain's CDR3 is CASSEAIGAGEGETQYF. The CDR3 DNA reads as TGTGCCAGCAGTGAAGCAATCGGGGCAGGGGAAGGAGAGACCCAGTACTTC.

This clonotype was recorded at least ten times. This chain joins TRBV29-1 and TRBJ2-7; D unclear. The CDR3 length is 14 residues. Deletions cut 7 bases from V and 2 bases from J, with 18 bases between. The germline V gene has CDR1 SQVTM and CDR2 ANQGSEA. The CDR3 here is CSADPLKFPYEQYF. The CDR3 bases are TGCAGCGCGGACCCTCTGAAGTTTCCCTACGAGCAGTACTTC.

The chain is built from TRBV19 and TRBJ1-4; no definite D call. The CDR3 spans 15 residues. V dropped 7 bases and J dropped 4 bases, with 16 bases sitting between them. Germline CDR1 LNHDA, CDR2 SQIVND (reference sequence). The CDR3 region has the DNA TGTGCCAGTACTCACGGTCAGGTCAATAATGAAAAACTGTTTTTT. It codes for CASTHGQVNNEKLFF.

This clonotype was recorded only once. This chain joins TRBV6-6 and TRBJ2-5; TRBD1 matches 8 bases. From germline, CDR1 is MNHNY and CDR2 SVGAGI (reference sequence). Germline trimming cut 0 bases from V and 3 bases from J; bases unmatched to any gene: 6. The CDR3 length is 16 residues. This CDR3 reads CASSYSAGGGEETQYF. The DNA for the CDR3 is TGTGCCAGCAGTTACTCTGCAGGGGGCGGGGAAGAGACCCAGTACTTC.

This clonotype was counted ten times or more. The chain has TRBV11-2 and TRBJ2-3, with 9 bases identical to TRBD2. Germline V gives CDR1 SGHAT, CDR2 FQNNGV. J gave up 0 bases and V 2 bases, and 3 bases lay outside the gene matches. This CDR3 region has 16 residues. The chain's CDR3 is CASSLLTSGSTDTQYF. DNA of the CDR3: TGTGCCAGCAGCTTACTGACTAGCGGAAGCACAGATACGCAGTATTTT.

The table lists this clonotype with many counts. The genes are TRBV6-1 and TRBJ1-5; D is undetermined. This CDR3 spans 14 amino acids. CDR1 and CDR2 from the germline V gene are MNHNS and SASEGT. Trimming removed 2 bases from V and 2 bases from J, with 7 bases in between. For the CDR3, the DNA is TGTGCCAGCAGTGAACAGGACGGCAATCAGCCCCAGCATTTT. It yields the protein CASSEQDGNQPQHF.

This clonotype was found a few times. V gene TRBV4-2 combines with J gene TRBJ2-5; D unresolved. In germline, CDR1 is LGHNA, CDR2 YNFKEQ. V was cut by 1 base and J by 7 bases, with 16 bases left in between. The CDR3 consists of 15 residues. The chain's CDR3 is CASSQVGVSWVTQYF. CDR3 nucleotide sequence: TGTGCCAGCAGCCAAGTAGGAGTTTCGTGGGTGACCCAGTACTTC.

J is TRBJ2-7 and V is TRBV9; TRBD1 or TRBD2 may be the D gene (6 bases each). CDR3 length: 14 amino acids. The V and J ends lost 4 bases and 5 bases respectively, with 16 bases between them. Germline V gene sequence: CDR1 SGDLS, CDR2 YYNGEE. CDR3: CASSTRGGNHEQYF. CDR3 in DNA: TGTGCCAGCAGCACCAGAGGGGGGAACCACGAGCAGTACTTC.

V is TRBV5-1 and J is TRBJ2-1; TRBD2 matches 11 bases. Trimming cost V 3 bases and J 8 bases; bases outside gene matches: 10. This CDR3 region has 16 residues. CDR1 SGHRS and CDR2 YFSETQ come from the germline V gene. CDR3 DNA sequence: TGCGCCAGCAGCTCCCAACTAGCGGGAGCCGGGGATGAGCAGTTCTTC. It specifies CASSSQLAGAGDEQFF.

Details on this clonotype: A much larger clone sits a single nucleotide away, making a read error possible. The rearrangement links TRBV10-3 to TRBJ2-5; 12 bases are shared with TRBD2. From germline, CDR1 is ENHRY and CDR2 SYGVKD. This CDR3 region has 16 residues. In nucleotides, the CDR3 is TGTGCCATCAGTGCCGCTAGCGGGAGGGCTGTAGAGTCCCAGTACTTC. The encoded protein is CAISAASGRAVESQYF.

This clonotype was counted a few times. V usage is TRBV6-6 and J usage is TRBJ1-2; a possible D gene is TRBD1 (6 bases). The CDR3 length is 12 residues. V gave up 5 bases and J gave up 10 bases, with 14 bases separating them. Germline loops: CDR1 MNHNY, CDR2 SVGAGI (reference sequence). CDR3 nucleotide sequence: TGTGCCAGCAGTGCACCTCAGGGGCCCTACACCTTC. Its protein product is CASSAPQGPYTF.

This sequence joins TRBV7-2 and TRBJ1-2; D call uncertain. In germline, CDR1 is SGHTA, CDR2 FQGNSA. The V gene lost 6 bases and the J gene lost 7 bases, with 15 bases spanning the gap. The CDR3 loop spans 13 amino acids. CDR3 residues: CASRRDEGGGYTF. In DNA, the CDR3 is TGTGCCAGCAGGCGAGACGAGGGAGGTGGCTACACCTTC. Variable domain in full (rest from reference TRBV7-2 and TRBJ1-2): GAGVSQSPSNKVTEKGKDVELRCDPISGHTALYWYRQSLGQGLEFLIYFQGNSAPDKSGLPSDRFSAERTGGSVSTLTIQRTQQEDSAVYLCASRRDEGGGYTFGSGTRLTVV.